These 26 T cell receptor beta chains share one sample of origin, sequenced in a study of T cells in Graves' hyperthyroidism and ophthalmopathy (dated by TCRdb to between 2018 and 2021). The receptor library was made with multiplex PCR. Sequencing used an Illumina HiSeq 2000. TCR beta CDR3 regions were amplified from RNA transcripts. A first-round RT-PCR of the TCR CDR3 used the HTBI primer set with the Qiagen OneStep RT-PCR kit. Using fastp trimming at Q25 and MiXCR clonotype assembly, TCRdb reanalyzed the public sequencing data and kept in-frame beta chains. Duplicate CDR3 protein sequences are folded into a single record with the most common DNA and genes. Present in this sample are about 280,000 distinct CDR3 sequences, 20% to 25% of which were seen just once. The ten largest clones add up to over 25% of the sample. The specimen sequenced was blood. These receptors all stem from a man aged 40-50 years with Graves' hyperthyroidism that later progressed to Graves' ophthalmopathy.

This clonotype was recorded at least ten times. The rearrangement links TRBV6-1 to TRBJ1-5, with unresolved D. This CDR3 region has 13 residues. CDR1 is MNHNS, CDR2 SASEGT, per germline. The ends were cut back, 4 bases at V and 3 bases at J, with 7 bases in the middle. The CDR3 region has the DNA TGTGCCAGCAGTGTCCTGCCCAATCAGCCCCAGCATTTT. It is translated as CASSVLPNQPQHF.

This clonotype was recorded at least ten times. The chain is built from TRBV24-1 and TRBJ1-2; no reliable D call. Deletions cut 1 base from V and 3 bases from J, with 8 bases between. Germline assignment: CDR1 KGHDR and CDR2 SFDVKD. The CDR3 consists of 14 residues. This CDR3 is CATSDFYTDYGYTF. In nucleotides, the CDR3 is TGTGCCACCAGTGATTTCTACACAGACTATGGCTACACCTTC.

This chain's CDR3 is CASGGVGFNQPQHF. The CDR3 region has the DNA TGTGCCAGCGGGGGGGTAGGGTTCAATCAGCCCCAGCATTTT. The V gene is TRBV19, the J gene TRBJ1-5; the D gene is possibly TRBD1 (5 bases). The germline gives CDR1 LNHDA, CDR2 SQIVND (reference sequence). Trimming removed 9 bases at V and 3 bases at J, with 15 bases between. This CDR3 contains 14 residues.

There are many counts of this clonotype. The chain employs TRBV20-1 and TRBJ2-3; a possible D gene is TRBD2 (6 bases). Germline lookup yields CDR1 DFQATT and CDR2 SNEGSKA (reference sequence). Between the trimmed V and J ends, which lost 0 bases and 0 bases, there was a span of 10 bases. CDR3 length: 15 residues. CDR3 in DNA: TGCAGTGCTAGAGATTACGCGGGAAGCACAGATACGCAGTATTTT. Protein sequence: CSARDYAGSTDTQYF.

This clonotype was detected ten times or more. This chain uses TRBV28 with TRBJ2-7, with 9 bases matching TRBD1. Germline V gene sequence: CDR1 MDHEN, CDR2 SYDVKM. V was clipped by 6 bases and J by 7 bases; unmatched bases: 16. There are 16 residues in the CDR3. The CDR3 coding sequence is TGTGCCAGCAGCTGGGGCACAGGGGGCATGGTCGGGGAGCAGTACTTC. It codes for CASSWGTGGMVGEQYF.

In its sample, this clonotype was seen many times. The chain is built from TRBV5-1 and TRBJ1-1; a weak D match, TRBD1 (6 bases). CDR3 length: 15 amino acids. The V end was cut by 4 bases, the J end by 2 bases, with 15 bases between. The germline V gene encodes CDR1 SGHRS and CDR2 YFSETQ. CDR3 coding DNA: TGCGCCAGCAGCCCACAAACAGGGTTTAACACTGAAGCTTTCTTT. It specifies CASSPQTGFNTEAFF.

This clonotype has at least ten counts. V usage is TRBV28 and J usage is TRBJ1-1; no firm D call. Trimming took off 3 bases at V and 1 base at J, with 3 bases between the two ends. This CDR3 region has 12 residues. CDR1 is MDHEN and CDR2 is SYDVKM in the germline V gene. The CDR3 DNA follows: TGTGCCAGCAGTTTCCAGAACACTGAAGCTTTCTTT. Amino acid sequence: CASSFQNTEAFF.

This clonotype was recorded a few times. The J gene is TRBJ1-2, the V gene TRBV5-5; D is ambiguous. V was cut by 3 bases and J by 2 bases, with 14 bases left in between. In germline, CDR1 is SGHKS, CDR2 YYEKEE (reference sequence). The CDR3 is 15 amino acids. CDR3: CASSWVGPDNYGYTF. For the CDR3, the DNA is TGTGCCAGCAGCTGGGTAGGGCCAGACAACTATGGCTACACCTTC.

This clonotype has ten or more counts. The chain uses TRBV11-1 and TRBJ1-2, with D possibly matching TRBD1 (5 bases). Germline V gene sequence: CDR1 SGHAT, CDR2 FQDESV (reference sequence). V lost 5 bases and J 4 bases, leaving 23 bases between the germline ends. The CDR3 is made up of 17 amino acids. The CDR3 bases are TGTGCCAGCAGCCCATCAATCTACGCTCAGGGAAGCTATGGCTACACCTTC. It specifies CASSPSIYAQGSYGYTF.

In this sample, this clonotype turned up many times. V is TRBV7-3 and J is TRBJ1-1, with D unclear. Trimming took 1 base from V and 1 from J, leaving 13 bases between them. Germline assignment: CDR1 SGHTA and CDR2 FQGTGA. The CDR3 covers 16 residues. The CDR3 sequence: CASSLIGSPGNTEAFF. The CDR3 DNA is TGTGCCAGCAGCTTAATTGGGTCCCCCGGGAACACTGAAGCTTTCTTT.

In its sample, this clonotype was seen many times. The chain combines TRBV7-2 with TRBJ2-7, with 10 bases that match TRBD2. The length of the CDR3 is 16 residues. Per germline, CDR1 SGHTA and CDR2 FQGNSA. The V segment lost 0 bases and the J segment 3 bases; nucleotides outside the gene matches: 5. CDR3 coding DNA: TGTGCCAGCAGCTTAGCGCGCCTAGCGGGGGTCTACGAGCAGTACTTC. Protein: CASSLARLAGVYEQYF.

This clonotype was counted ten times or more. The rearrangement uses TRBV9 and TRBJ2-7, with TRBD2 as a possible D gene (5 bases). The CDR3 sequence is 14 residues long. V shed 4 bases and J shed 5 bases, with 16 bases lying between them. The germline CDR1 and CDR2 sequences are SGDLS and YYNGEE. The CDR3 is CASSLGSYNHEQYF. The DNA of the CDR3 is TGTGCCAGCAGCTTAGGGAGTTACAACCACGAGCAGTACTTC.

This clonotype has at least ten counts. The chain employs TRBV7-8 and TRBJ2-7, with D perhaps assigned TRBD1 or TRBD2 (5 bases each). Germline V gives CDR1 SGHVS, CDR2 FQNEAQ. The length of the CDR3 is 14 residues. The germline V and J ends were trimmed by 3 bases and 2 bases, with 11 bases remaining between them. CDR3 DNA: TGTGCCAGCAGCTTCCGGGACGGCCCCTACGAGCAGTACTTC. It codes for CASSFRDGPYEQYF.

Many counts were recorded for this clonotype. The chain joins TRBV2 to TRBJ2-2; TRBD2 is a possible D gene (6 bases). The germline V and J ends were trimmed by 2 bases and 5 bases, with 27 bases remaining between them. This CDR3 is built from 20 residues. CDR1 is SNHLY and CDR2 is FYNNEI in the germline V gene. The CDR3 DNA reads as TGTGCCAGCAGTGAACCCCGTTGGGGGAGCACCGGGAGACGGACCGGGGAGCTGTTTTTT. This gives the protein CASSEPRWGSTGRRTGELFF.

This clonotype appeared many times. The genes are TRBV2 and TRBJ1-2; 7 bases align to TRBD1. This CDR3 contains 12 residues. In germline, CDR1 is SNHLY, CDR2 FYNNEI. Trimming removed 5 bases from V and 7 bases from J; junction bases left unmatched: 4. Here the CDR3 DNA reads TGTGCCAGCAGTACAGGGGCTGGTGGCTACACCTTC. Translation: CASSTGAGGYTF.

This clonotype was picked up many times. The rearrangement uses TRBV7-9 and TRBJ1-1; the D gene is possibly TRBD1 (5 bases). Trimming left V 9 bases short and J 5 bases short, with 16 bases between. The CDR3 length is 13 residues. Germline loops: CDR1 SEHNR, CDR2 FQNEAQ (reference sequence). The CDR3 protein is CASSPGRATEAFF. CDR3 nucleotides: TGTGCCAGTTCCCCGGGGCGAGCAACTGAAGCTTTCTTT.

The table lists this clonotype with many counts. DNA for the CDR3: TGTGCCAGCAGACTCTTGGACAGGGTGAACACTGAAGCTTTCTTT. Translated, it gives CASRLLDRVNTEAFF. The J gene is TRBJ1-1, the V gene TRBV6-1; 8 bases are shared with TRBD1. This CDR3 is built from 15 residues. From germline, CDR1 is MNHNS and CDR2 SASEGT. The ends lost 6 bases at V and 0 bases at J; junction bases unmatched: 6.

The table lists this clonotype with many counts. V is TRBV11-2 and J is TRBJ1-1; no clear D. The V gene lost 0 bases and the J gene lost 3 bases, with 8 bases spanning the gap. CDR1 SGHAT and CDR2 FQNNGV come from the germline V gene. The CDR3 loop spans 14 amino acids. CDR3 residues: CASSLDPGDTEAFF. CDR3 nucleotide sequence: TGTGCCAGCAGCTTAGACCCTGGGGACACTGAAGCTTTCTTT.

Ten or more counts support this clonotype. The chain joins TRBV6-5 to TRBJ1-5; D is unclear. The CDR3 consists of 15 residues. CDR1 is MNHEY, CDR2 SVGAGI, per germline. V was clipped by 2 bases and J by 6 bases, with 14 bases between them. As DNA, the CDR3 is TGTGCCAGCAGTTACGATGGCACTAAGGGTCAGCCCCAGCATTTT. Amino acid sequence: CASSYDGTKGQPQHF.

This clonotype was counted at least ten times. The rearrangement links TRBV7-9 to TRBJ2-7; no firm D call. The V end lost 1 base, the J end lost 2 bases, and 9 bases lay between the germline ends. The CDR3 totals 14 residues. Germline V gives CDR1 SEHNR, CDR2 FQNEAQ (reference sequence). For the CDR3, the DNA is TGTGCCAGCAGCTTAGGGTTCGGTACCTACGAGCAGTACTTC. Translation gives CASSLGFGTYEQYF.

This clonotype was seen at least ten times. The chain combines TRBV12-3 or TRBV12-4 with TRBJ1-1; no definite D call. This CDR3 comprises 14 residues. V dropped 5 bases and J dropped 0 bases, with 10 bases sitting between them. The CDR3 spells CASSPAQVNTEAFF. Written as DNA, the CDR3 is TGTGCCAGCAGTCCTGCCCAGGTGAACACTGAAGCTTTCTTT.

At least ten counts were recorded for this clonotype. The chain carries TRBV24-1 and TRBJ1-1; a weak D match, TRBD1 (5 bases). The V end lost 1 base, the J end lost 11 bases, and 13 bases lay between the germline ends. In germline, CDR1 is KGHDR, CDR2 SFDVKD. The CDR3 consists of 13 residues. This chain's CDR3 is CATSDLWDGRAFF. The CDR3 DNA is TGTGCCACCAGTGATTTATGGGACGGTCGTGCTTTCTTT.

This clonotype has at least ten counts. This sequence joins TRBV7-3 and TRBJ1-1; 7 positions agree with TRBD1. The V gene end was trimmed by 6 bases and the J gene end by 5 bases; junction bases not matched to a gene: 6. From germline, CDR1 is SGHTA and CDR2 FQGTGA. This CDR3 comprises 13 residues. CDR3 DNA sequence: TGTGCCAGCAGTCAAGACAGGGAGACTGAAGCTTTCTTT. This encodes CASSQDRETEAFF.

This clonotype showed up many times. The chain carries TRBV24-1 and TRBJ2-5; D could derive from TRBD1 or TRBD2 (5 bases each). In germline, CDR1 is KGHDR, CDR2 SFDVKD. The CDR3 contains 12 residues. The ends were cut back, 6 bases at V and 4 bases at J, with 8 bases in the middle. The CDR3 sequence is CATSPGRETQYF. CDR3 DNA sequence: TGTGCCACCAGTCCGGGGCGAGAGACCCAGTACTTC.

This chain uses TRBV28 with TRBJ1-5, with a weak D call TRBD1 (5 bases). Germline CDR1 MDHEN, CDR2 SYDVKM. There are 11 residues in the CDR3. Trimming pared 8 bases from V and 5 bases from J, leaving 7 bases between. The CDR3 loop reads CASGGDQPQHF. CDR3 DNA: TGTGCCAGCGGGGGAGATCAGCCCCAGCATTTT.

This clonotype was counted at least ten times. The chain employs TRBV5-4 and TRBJ2-7; D is possibly TRBD1 (6 bases). The CDR3 is 17 amino acids. Germline loops: CDR1 SGHNT, CDR2 YYREEE (reference sequence). V was trimmed by 2 bases and J by 0 bases, leaving 18 bases between them. The CDR3 region has the DNA TGTGCCAGCAGCTTAGCAAAAAGGGACACGAGCTCCTACGAGCAGTACTTC. This encodes CASSLAKRDTSSYEQYF.